Listed below are T cell receptor beta chains from one sample, sequenced in a study of blood T cell repertoires in COVID-19. TCRdb keeps only in-frame clones here, not all; method: immunoSEQ multiplex PCR. The sample lists 200,000 or so clones, approximately 89% occurring once. Source material: PBMCs or T cells enriched from blood (not recorded which). The receptors were gathered from a woman aged 40 to 50 with acute COVID-19. The CDR3 runs from the conserved cysteine through the conserved F or W. The D gene is left open where the match is weak. A row's size may be missing; if present it is once, few, many or a size class.

d_call: TRBD1
clone_size: -
v_call: TRBV30
j_call: TRBJ1-1
cdr3_nt: TGTGCCTGGAGTGGACAGGGTACATCCGCTGAAGCTTTCTTT
cdr3_aa: CAWSGQGTSAEAFF

d_call: TRBD2
clone_size: -
v_call: TRBV4-2
j_call: TRBJ2-1
cdr3_nt: TGTGCCAGCAGCCAAGAAGGACTAGCGGGGGGGTATCACAATGAGCAGTTCTTC
cdr3_aa: CASSQEGLAGGYHNEQFF

d_call: TRBD1
clone_size: -
v_call: TRBV7-2
j_call: TRBJ2-7
cdr3_nt: TGTGCCAGCAGCGCTCCTGGGATCGACAGGGGGCCCGAGTACGAGCAGTACTTC
cdr3_aa: CASSAPGIDRGPEYEQYF

d_call: -
clone_size: once
v_call: TRBV6-6
j_call: TRBJ1-1
cdr3_nt: TGTGCCACAGAGAACACTGAAGCTTTCTTT
cdr3_aa: CATENTEAFF

d_call: -
clone_size: -
v_call: TRBV4-3
j_call: TRBJ1-2
cdr3_nt: TGCGCCAGCAGCCCCTCACGGGGGGGTGATGGCTACACCTTC
cdr3_aa: CASSPSRGGDGYTF

d_call: TRBD1
clone_size: -
v_call: TRBV6-5
j_call: TRBJ1-5
cdr3_nt: TGTGCCAGCAGTTCCTCAGGGACAGGCAATCAGCCCCAGCATTTT
cdr3_aa: CASSSSGTGNQPQHF

d_call: TRBD1
clone_size: -
v_call: TRBV7-2
j_call: TRBJ2-7
cdr3_nt: TGTGCCAGCAGTCCGGACAGGCTAGATTACGAGCAGTACTTC
cdr3_aa: CASSPDRLDYEQYF

d_call: -
clone_size: -
v_call: TRBV5-1
j_call: TRBJ1-4
cdr3_nt: TGCGCCAGCAGCTTCCAGGGAACTAATGAAAAACTGTTTTTT
cdr3_aa: CASSFQGTNEKLFF

d_call: -
clone_size: -
v_call: TRBV24-1
j_call: TRBJ2-5
cdr3_nt: TGTGCCACCAGTGATTTAAGGGGAATTCAAGAGACCCAGTACTTC
cdr3_aa: CATSDLRGIQETQYF

d_call: TRBD2
clone_size: -
v_call: TRBV10-3
j_call: TRBJ2-1
cdr3_nt: TGTGCCATCAGTGTCGGCGGGGGGGCTGGCAATGAGCAGTTCTTC
cdr3_aa: CAISVGGGAGNEQFF

d_call: TRBD2
clone_size: -
v_call: TRBV10-2
j_call: TRBJ2-5
cdr3_nt: TGCGCCAGCAGTGGGGCTAGCGGGTGGCAAGAGACCCAGTACTTC
cdr3_aa: CASSGASGWQETQYF

d_call: -
clone_size: -
v_call: TRBV12-3/TRBV12-4
j_call: TRBJ2-3
cdr3_nt: TGTGCCTGCAGGACTACCACAGATACGCAGTATTTT
cdr3_aa: CACRTTTDTQYF

d_call: TRBD1
clone_size: -
v_call: TRBV7-9
j_call: TRBJ1-1
cdr3_nt: TGTGCCAGCAGCCGACCTAGGCAGGGGGCAGGGACTGAAGCTTTCTTT
cdr3_aa: CASSRPRQGAGTEAFF

d_call: -
clone_size: -
v_call: TRBV6-1
j_call: TRBJ1-1
cdr3_nt: TGTGCCAGCAGTGAAGGGGGGGACACTGAAGCTTTCTTT
cdr3_aa: CASSEGGDTEAFF

d_call: TRBD2
clone_size: -
v_call: TRBV4-1
j_call: TRBJ2-7
cdr3_nt: TGCGCCAGCAGCCAGGGGCGGGGGTTAGGAAACGAGCAGTACTTC
cdr3_aa: CASSQGRGLGNEQYF

d_call: TRBD1
clone_size: -
v_call: TRBV5-1
j_call: TRBJ2-1
cdr3_nt: TGCGCCAGCAGATCCGGGACAGGGCCTTACAATGAGCAGTTCTTC
cdr3_aa: CASRSGTGPYNEQFF

d_call: -
clone_size: -
v_call: TRBV2
j_call: TRBJ1-3
cdr3_nt: TGTGCCAGCACTAGGACAGTCTCTGGAAACACCATATATTTT
cdr3_aa: CASTRTVSGNTIYF

d_call: TRBD1
clone_size: -
v_call: TRBV19
j_call: TRBJ1-2
cdr3_nt: TGTGCCAGTAGTATCATCCCAGGGGGCGACTATGGCTACACCTTC
cdr3_aa: CASSIIPGGDYGYTF

d_call: -
clone_size: -
v_call: TRBV12-3/TRBV12-4
j_call: TRBJ1-2
cdr3_nt: TGTGCCAGCAGTTTAGGGGCAGGGAAAGGCTACACCTTC
cdr3_aa: CASSLGAGKGYTF

d_call: -
clone_size: -
v_call: TRBV3-1/TRBV3-2
j_call: TRBJ2-7
cdr3_nt: TGTGCCAGCAGCCAAGAGGGGCAGACCATAGACTTC
cdr3_aa: CASSQEGQTIDF

d_call: -
clone_size: few
v_call: TRBV21-1
j_call: TRBJ1-1
cdr3_nt: TGTGCCAGCAGCAAAGACGAGGGCTCGAACACTGAAGCTTTCTTT
cdr3_aa: CASSKDEGSNTEAFF

d_call: TRBD1
clone_size: -
v_call: TRBV5-1
j_call: TRBJ1-1
cdr3_nt: TGCGCCAGCAGCTACGACAGGGGTGAGGAGGACACTGAAGCTTTCTTT
cdr3_aa: CASSYDRGEEDTEAFF

d_call: -
clone_size: -
v_call: TRBV19
j_call: TRBJ2-2
cdr3_nt: TGTGCCAGTAGGGGGCGGGACAGCGCGAACACCGGGGAGCTGTTTTTT
cdr3_aa: CASRGRDSANTGELFF

d_call: -
clone_size: -
v_call: TRBV10-3
j_call: TRBJ2-5
cdr3_nt: TGTGCCATCAGTGACCCAGGGAGGGGGGAGACCCAGTACTTC
cdr3_aa: CAISDPGRGETQYF

d_call: -
clone_size: -
v_call: TRBV7-2
j_call: TRBJ1-1
cdr3_nt: TGTGCCAGCTCACCGGGGCCGAGAGGGGGCACTGAAGCTTTCTTT
cdr3_aa: CASSPGPRGGTEAFF

d_call: -
clone_size: -
v_call: TRBV11-3
j_call: TRBJ2-1
cdr3_nt: TGTGCCAGCAGCTTAGGGGGCGCCGGCTCCTACAATGAGCAGTTCTTC
cdr3_aa: CASSLGGAGSYNEQFF

d_call: -
clone_size: -
v_call: TRBV2
j_call: TRBJ2-3
cdr3_nt: TGTGCCAGCAGTGCCGGCCTGGGGACAACAAGCACAGATACGCAGTATTTT
cdr3_aa: CASSAGLGTTSTDTQYF

d_call: TRBD1
clone_size: few
v_call: TRBV7-9
j_call: TRBJ2-6
cdr3_nt: TGTGCCAGCAGCGCGCCGACAGGGTCTGGGGCCAACGTCCTGACTTTC
cdr3_aa: CASSAPTGSGANVLTF

d_call: TRBD1
clone_size: -
v_call: TRBV30
j_call: TRBJ1-1
cdr3_nt: TGTGCCTGGAGTGGGAAGACAGGGGTAAACACTGAAGCTTTCTTT
cdr3_aa: CAWSGKTGVNTEAFF

d_call: -
clone_size: once
v_call: TRBV7-9
j_call: TRBJ1-2
cdr3_nt: TGTGCCAGCAGCTCCTACGACAGTCTAGGGCTATATGGCTACACCTTC
cdr3_aa: CASSSYDSLGLYGYTF